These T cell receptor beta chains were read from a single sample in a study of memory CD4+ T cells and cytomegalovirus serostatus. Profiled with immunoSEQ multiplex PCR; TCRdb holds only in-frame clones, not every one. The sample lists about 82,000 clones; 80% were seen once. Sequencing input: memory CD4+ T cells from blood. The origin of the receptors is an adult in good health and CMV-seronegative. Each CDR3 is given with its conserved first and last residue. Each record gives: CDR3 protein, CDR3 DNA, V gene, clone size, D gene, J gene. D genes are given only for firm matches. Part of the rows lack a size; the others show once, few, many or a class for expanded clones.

CASSVEASSLGSYEQYF	TGTGCCAGCAGCGTAGAGGCTTCCAGCCTTGGATCCTACGAGCAGTACTTC	TRBV9	-	-	TRBJ2-7
CASTPGHGYNSPLHF	TGTGCCAGTACCCCGGGCCACGGCTATAATTCACCCCTCCACTTT	TRBV19	-	-	TRBJ1-6
CASSIDREDYGYTF	TGTGCCAGTAGTATCGACAGGGAGGACTATGGCTACACCTTC	TRBV19	-	TRBD1	TRBJ1-2
CAWTVGANSPLHF	TGTGCCTGGACCGTGGGGGCCAATTCACCCCTCCACTTT	TRBV30	-	-	TRBJ1-6
CASSERQQEAFF	TGTGCCAGCAGTGAAAGGCAGCAAGAAGCTTTCTTT	TRBV6-1	-	-	TRBJ1-1
CASSYDMNTEAFF	TGTGCCAGCAGTTATGATATGAACACTGAAGCTTTCTTT	TRBV7-9	few	-	TRBJ1-1
CASSERGAANEQFF	TGTGCCAGCAGCGAGCGGGGGGCCGCCAATGAGCAGTTCTTC	TRBV7-3	-	TRBD2	TRBJ2-1
CASSRGRLAGGDTQYF	TGTGCCAGCAGCCGAGGCCGACTAGCGGGGGGGGATACGCAGTATTTT	TRBV4-2	-	TRBD2	TRBJ2-3
CASSYQGVREAFF	TGTGCCAGCAGCTATCAGGGGGTGCGGGAAGCTTTCTTT	TRBV5-4	-	TRBD1	TRBJ1-1
CATSRWGTVNTEAFF	TGTGCCACCAGCAGATGGGGGACGGTGAACACTGAAGCTTTCTTT	TRBV15	-	-	TRBJ1-1
CAWSGASGPFTDTQYF	TGTGCCTGGAGTGGGGCTAGCGGGCCTTTCACAGATACGCAGTATTTT	TRBV30	-	TRBD2	TRBJ2-3
CASSFSNYGYTF	TGTGCCAGCAGCTTCAGTAACTATGGCTACACCTTC	TRBV7-2	-	-	TRBJ1-2
CASSYQVYNSPLHF	TGTGCCAGCAGTTACCAGGTCTATAATTCACCCCTCCACTTT	TRBV27	few	-	TRBJ1-6
CASSRTRLRETQYF	TGTGCCAGTAGCCGGACTAGATTGCGAGAGACCCAGTACTTC	TRBV19	-	TRBD2	TRBJ2-5
CAWSDLQGEKLFF	TGTGCCTGGAGCGACCTACAAGGGGAAAAACTGTTTTTT	TRBV30	-	-	TRBJ1-4
CASRQTGEQFF	TGTGCCAGCAGGCAAACAGGGGAGCAGTTCTTC	TRBV6-6	-	-	TRBJ2-1
CASSTRGSVRLADTQYF	TGTGCCAGTAGTACTCGGGGTTCGGTGCGGCTTGCAGATACGCAGTATTTT	TRBV19	few	-	TRBJ2-3
CASSSLGVGSPLHF	TGTGCCAGCAGTTCCCTGGGGGTGGGTTCACCCCTCCACTTT	TRBV7-2	-	-	TRBJ1-6
CASSVAGAYNSPLHF	TGTGCCAGCAGCGTAGCCGGGGCCTATAATTCACCCCTCCACTTT	TRBV9	-	-	TRBJ1-6
CASSFGQGADTQYF	TGTGCCAGCAGCTTCGGACAGGGGGCGGATACGCAGTATTTT	TRBV11-2	-	TRBD1	TRBJ2-3
CASSVRDYTEAFF	TGTGCCAGCAGCGTCCGGGATTACACTGAAGCTTTCTTT	TRBV9	-	-	TRBJ1-1
CASSSRQGNSPLHF	TGTGCCAGCAGCTCAAGACAGGGTAATTCACCCCTCCACTTT	TRBV7-2	-	TRBD1	TRBJ1-6
CASSSGESNQPQHF	TGCGCCAGCAGCTCAGGGGAAAGCAATCAGCCCCAGCATTTT	TRBV5-1	-	-	TRBJ1-5
CASSLSLLNTGELFF	TGTGCCAGCAGCTTAAGCCTTCTGAACACCGGGGAGCTGTTTTTT	TRBV11-2	-	-	TRBJ2-2